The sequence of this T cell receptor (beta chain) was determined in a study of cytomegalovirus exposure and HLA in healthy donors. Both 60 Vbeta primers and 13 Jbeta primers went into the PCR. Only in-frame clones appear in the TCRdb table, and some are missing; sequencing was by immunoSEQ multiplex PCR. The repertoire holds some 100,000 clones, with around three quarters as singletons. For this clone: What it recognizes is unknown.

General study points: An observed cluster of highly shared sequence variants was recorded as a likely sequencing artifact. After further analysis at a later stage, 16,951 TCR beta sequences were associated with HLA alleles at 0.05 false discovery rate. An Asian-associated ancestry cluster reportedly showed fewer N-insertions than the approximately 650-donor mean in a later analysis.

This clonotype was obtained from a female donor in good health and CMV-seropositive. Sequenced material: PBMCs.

The CDR3 loop reads CASSLGSTGFSQYF. DNA of the CDR3: TGTGCCAGCAGCTTAGGTAGCACAGGGTTTTCGCAGTACTTC. This chain connects TRBV11-2 to TRBJ2-7; a weak D match, TRBD1 (6 bases). V was shortened by 1 base and J by 9 bases, with 16 bases between the two germline ends. The CDR3 is 14 amino acids. CDR1 and CDR2 from the germline V gene are SGHAT and FQNNGV.